These T cell receptor beta chains were read from a single sample in a study of molecular identifiers for immune sequencing clone quantification. TCRdb recomputed calls from the PCR reads with MiXCR, one row per CDR3 protein. The sample lists about 68,000 distinct CDR3 sequences, around a sixth occurring once. Material: naive CD8+ T cells from blood, with Jurkat cell RNA spiked in. These receptors originate from a human donor in good health. Some libraries in this study had Jurkat cell RNA spiked in. CDR3s include the opening cysteine and the closing phenylalanine or tryptophan. Fields, in order: V gene, clone size, D gene, J gene, CDR3 protein, CDR3 DNA. A D gene is named only where the DNA matches it firmly. Clone size is stated in some rows and not others, as once, few, many or a class when expanded.

V: TRBV20-1
size: many
D: NA
J: TRBJ1-3
CDR3: CSARGEGNTIYF
DNA: TGCAGTGCTAGAGGCGAAGGAAACACCATATATTTT

V: TRBV20-1
size: many
D: TRBD2
J: TRBJ2-1
CDR3: CSAEGTSGINEQFF
DNA: TGCAGTGCAGAGGGGACTAGCGGTATCAATGAGCAGTTCTTC

V: TRBV6-5
size: NA
D: NA
J: TRBJ2-1
CDR3: CASRLVVNNEQFF
DNA: TGTGCCAGCCGACTAGTGGTCAACAATGAGCAGTTCTTC

V: TRBV19
size: NA
D: NA
J: TRBJ1-5
CDR3: CASSLLNFQPQHF
DNA: TGTGCCAGTAGCCTTCTGAACTTTCAGCCCCAGCATTTT

V: TRBV20-1
size: NA
D: NA
J: TRBJ2-7
CDR3: CSASVSPYEQYF
DNA: TGCAGTGCTAGTGTCAGCCCCTACGAGCAGTACTTC

V: TRBV13
size: many
D: NA
J: TRBJ2-7
CDR3: CASSWVATSSYEQYF
DNA: TGTGCCAGCAGCTGGGTCGCAACCAGCTCCTACGAGCAGTACTTC

V: TRBV27
size: many
D: NA
J: TRBJ2-5
CDR3: CASSRQETQYF
DNA: TGTGCCAGCAGTCGACAAGAGACCCAGTACTTC

V: TRBV6-2/TRBV6-3
size: many
D: TRBD1
J: TRBJ1-1
CDR3: CASSYDRGIPEAFF
DNA: TGTGCCAGCAGTTACGACAGGGGAATCCCTGAAGCTTTCTTT

V: TRBV7-2
size: many
D: NA
J: TRBJ2-7
CDR3: CASSHVQYEQYF
DNA: TGTGCCAGCAGCCACGTCCAATACGAGCAGTACTTC

V: TRBV29-1
size: many
D: TRBD1
J: TRBJ1-1
CDR3: CSGGQYTEAFF
DNA: TGCAGCGGGGGACAGTACACTGAAGCTTTCTTT

V: TRBV15
size: NA
D: TRBD1
J: TRBJ2-2
CDR3: CATSRGTGGLTGELFF
DNA: TGTGCCACCAGCAGGGGGACAGGGGGCTTGACCGGGGAGCTGTTTTTT

V: TRBV6-1
size: NA
D: NA
J: TRBJ1-1
CDR3: CASTPGRNTEVFF
DNA: TGTGCCAGCACCCCAGGGAGGAACACTGAAGTTTTCTTT

V: TRBV11-2
size: many
D: NA
J: TRBJ1-2
CDR3: CASSLSAGAPYGYTF
DNA: TGTGCCAGCAGCTTATCCGCAGGGGCGCCCTATGGCTACACCTTC

V: TRBV4-1
size: many
D: NA
J: TRBJ2-5
CDR3: CASSQSTGLAETQYF
DNA: TGCGCCAGCAGCCAATCGACAGGTTTGGCAGAGACCCAGTACTTC

V: TRBV4-1
size: many
D: TRBD1
J: TRBJ2-7
CDR3: CASSQGTGANYEQYF
DNA: TGCGCCAGCAGCCAAGGGACAGGGGCTAACTACGAGCAGTACTTC

V: TRBV4-1
size: NA
D: NA
J: TRBJ2-7
CDR3: CASGQDEAYYEQCF
DNA: TGCGCCAGCGGCCAAGATGAGGCATACTACGAGCAGTGCTTC

V: TRBV7-9
size: many
D: NA
J: TRBJ2-7
CDR3: CASSPRASETIEQYF
DNA: TGTGCCAGCTCCCCCAGGGCTAGCGAAACCATCGAGCAGTACTTC

V: TRBV29-1
size: many
D: NA
J: TRBJ2-7
CDR3: CSVTGTFGLSYEQYF
DNA: TGCAGCGTCACTGGGACTTTTGGACTATCGTACGAGCAGTACTTC

V: TRBV7-2
size: many
D: NA
J: TRBJ1-1
CDR3: CASSLVPWDTEAFF
DNA: TGTGCCAGCAGCTTAGTCCCGTGGGACACTGAAGCTTTCTTT

V: TRBV29-1
size: many
D: NA
J: TRBJ2-1
CDR3: CSVEDLKAGSSYNEQFF
DNA: TGCAGCGTTGAAGACCTTAAAGCGGGTAGCTCCTACAATGAGCAGTTCTTC

V: TRBV15
size: few
D: TRBD1
J: TRBJ2-7
CDR3: CATSTNFDRGWYEQYF
DNA: TGTGCCACCAGCACGAACTTTGACAGGGGCTGGTACGAGCAGTACTTC

V: TRBV27
size: medium-sized
D: TRBD1
J: TRBJ2-7
CDR3: CASSLGQSYEQYF
DNA: TGTGCCAGCAGTTTGGGACAGAGCTACGAGCAGTACTTC

V: TRBV7-9
size: many
D: NA
J: TRBJ2-2
CDR3: CASSQTKAGELFF
DNA: TGTGCCAGCAGCCAAACTAAAGCCGGGGAGCTGTTTTTT

V: TRBV6-1
size: NA
D: NA
J: TRBJ2-7
CDR3: CASSEALGRISGYEQYF
DNA: TGTGCCAGCAGTGAAGCGTTGGGGAGAATATCGGGGTACGAGCAGTACTTC

V: TRBV12-3/TRBV12-4
size: NA
D: TRBD1
J: TRBJ1-2
CDR3: CASSLYERQGLYYGYIF
DNA: TGTGCCAGCAGTTTATACGAGAGACAGGGCCTTTACTATGGCTACATCTTC

V: TRBV28
size: many
D: NA
J: TRBJ1-5
CDR3: CASSFSSGQPQHF
DNA: TGTGCCAGCAGTTTTTCTTCGGGTCAGCCCCAGCATTTT

V: TRBV5-4
size: few
D: NA
J: TRBJ1-6
CDR3: CASSLDSAFPGNSPLHF
DNA: TGTGCCAGCAGCTTGGATTCGGCCTTCCCTGGGAATTCACCCCTCCACTTT

V: TRBV12-3/TRBV12-4
size: few
D: NA
J: TRBJ1-2
CDR3: CASSSAVRGGYTF
DNA: TGTGCCAGCAGTTCGGCGGTCAGGGGTGGCTACACCTTC

V: TRBV28
size: many
D: TRBD2
J: TRBJ2-3
CDR3: CASSLGLAEITDTQYF
DNA: TGTGCCAGCAGTTTAGGTCTAGCGGAGATCACAGATACGCAGTATTTT

V: TRBV29-1
size: many
D: NA
J: TRBJ2-1
CDR3: CSVQRVEYPEQFF
DNA: TGCAGCGTCCAGAGGGTCGAATATCCTGAGCAGTTCTTC

V: TRBV28
size: NA
D: NA
J: TRBJ1-4
CDR3: CASSLWGGGEKLSF
DNA: TGTGCCAGCAGTTTATGGGGTGGTGGTGAAAAACTGTCTTTT

V: TRBV9
size: many
D: NA
J: TRBJ1-1
CDR3: CASSPPETGYGTEAFF
DNA: TGTGCCAGCAGCCCACCCGAAACAGGATATGGCACTGAAGCTTTCTTT

V: TRBV7-9
size: many
D: TRBD2
J: TRBJ2-1
CDR3: CASSPPGTSGINEQFF
DNA: TGTGCCAGCAGCCCTCCCGGGACTAGCGGGATCAATGAGCAGTTCTTC

V: TRBV6-2/TRBV6-3
size: many
D: TRBD2
J: TRBJ2-2
CDR3: CASSYSTSGRDTGELFF
DNA: TGTGCCAGCAGTTACTCGACTAGCGGGAGGGACACCGGGGAGCTGTTTTTT

V: TRBV4-1
size: many
D: TRBD1
J: TRBJ1-2
CDR3: CASSQGVFSVKSTGEANYGYTF
DNA: TGCGCCAGCAGCCAAGGGGTTTTTTCGGTCAAATCAACAGGGGAAGCTAACTATGGCTACACCTTC

V: TRBV25-1
size: many
D: NA
J: TRBJ2-7
CDR3: CASSELENAYEQYF
DNA: TGTGCCAGCAGTGAACTAGAGAACGCCTACGAGCAGTACTTC

V: TRBV7-2
size: many
D: NA
J: TRBJ2-6
CDR3: CASSFDRTSGANVLTF
DNA: TGTGCCAGCAGCTTCGACAGGACCTCTGGGGCCAACGTCCTGACTTTC

V: TRBV27
size: many
D: TRBD2
J: TRBJ2-7
CDR3: CASSGGPSGALEQYF
DNA: TGTGCCAGCAGTGGAGGTCCTAGCGGGGCTTTAGAGCAGTACTTC

V: TRBV20-1
size: many
D: NA
J: TRBJ2-1
CDR3: CSAPVATSYNEQFF
DNA: TGCAGTGCTCCTGTAGCTACCTCCTACAATGAGCAGTTCTTC

V: TRBV12-3/TRBV12-4
size: NA
D: NA
J: TRBJ2-7
CDR3: CASSPHGPYEQYF
DNA: TGTGCCAGCAGTCCGCACGGACCCTACGAGCAGTACTTC

V: TRBV21-1
size: many
D: NA
J: TRBJ2-3
CDR3: CASSKGDSISPPTHTQYF
DNA: TGTGCCAGCAGCAAAGGGGACAGTATTTCCCCCCCGACACATACGCAGTATTTT

V: TRBV11-3
size: NA
D: TRBD2
J: TRBJ2-1
CDR3: CASRLGAGGGEQSF
DNA: TGTGCCAGCAGATTAGGAGCGGGAGGTGGTGAGCAGTCCTTC

V: TRBV9
size: many
D: NA
J: TRBJ2-2
CDR3: CASSVDGRTGELFF
DNA: TGTGCCAGCAGCGTGGACGGTCGAACCGGGGAGCTGTTTTTT

V: TRBV3-1
size: many
D: TRBD1
J: TRBJ1-1
CDR3: CASSSSGAGGNTEAFF
DNA: TGTGCCAGCAGCTCGAGCGGGGCAGGGGGCAACACTGAAGCTTTCTTT

V: TRBV7-8
size: many
D: NA
J: TRBJ2-3
CDR3: CASSLGLGTQYF
DNA: TGTGCCAGCAGCTTGGGATTAGGTACGCAGTATTTT

V: TRBV6-6
size: many
D: NA
J: TRBJ2-1
CDR3: CASREGGYYNEQFF
DNA: TGTGCCAGCAGGGAAGGCGGGTATTACAATGAGCAGTTCTTC

V: TRBV14
size: NA
D: NA
J: TRBJ2-1
CDR3: CASSQADNYNGQFF
DNA: TGTGCCAGCAGCCAGGCTGACAATTACAATGGGCAGTTCTTC

V: TRBV20-1
size: many
D: NA
J: TRBJ2-7
CDR3: CSARDPPEQYF
DNA: TGCAGTGCTAGAGATCCTCCCGAGCAGTACTTC

V: TRBV11-3
size: few
D: NA
J: TRBJ2-1
CDR3: CASSLDPPSSYNEQFF
DNA: TGTGCCAGCAGCTTAGATCCCCCTAGCTCCTACAATGAGCAGTTCTTC

V: TRBV13
size: many
D: NA
J: TRBJ2-3
CDR3: CASSQSTDTQYF
DNA: TGTGCCAGCAGCCAAAGCACAGATACGCAGTATTTT

V: TRBV6-5
size: many
D: TRBD2
J: TRBJ2-1
CDR3: CASRAGTSVYYAEQFF
DNA: TGTGCCAGCAGAGCCGGGACTAGCGTCTATTATGCTGAGCAGTTCTTC

V: TRBV4-2
size: few
D: TRBD2
J: TRBJ2-2
CDR3: CAGSQVLGLAGIVTGELFF
DNA: TGTGCCGGCAGCCAAGTGTTGGGGCTAGCGGGAATAGTCACCGGGGAGCTGTTTTTT

V: TRBV29-1
size: many
D: NA
J: TRBJ2-5
CDR3: CSVEGERSGTQYF
DNA: TGCAGCGTTGAAGGGGAAAGGTCCGGGACCCAGTACTTC

V: TRBV4-2
size: few
D: NA
J: TRBJ1-5
CDR3: CASSQVSPYSNQPQHF
DNA: TGTGCCAGCAGCCAAGTGTCCCCATATAGCAATCAGCCCCAGCATTTT

V: TRBV29-1
size: once
D: NA
J: TRBJ2-2
CDR3: CSVVRGAGELFF
DNA: TGCAGCGTTGTCCGGGGAGCCGGGGAGCTGTTTTTT

V: TRBV7-9
size: many
D: NA
J: TRBJ2-7
CDR3: CASSATGIHEQYF
DNA: TGTGCCAGCAGCGCCACAGGGATCCACGAGCAGTACTTC

V: TRBV12-3/TRBV12-4
size: NA
D: TRBD1
J: TRBJ1-1
CDR3: CASSLPYGTGGFDTEAFF
DNA: TGTGCCAGCAGTTTGCCTTACGGGACAGGGGGCTTCGACACTGAAGCTTTCTTT

V: TRBV28
size: many
D: NA
J: TRBJ2-6
CDR3: CASSLFRSGANVLTF
DNA: TGTGCCAGCAGTTTATTCCGTTCTGGGGCCAACGTCCTGACTTTC

V: TRBV7-9
size: many
D: TRBD1
J: TRBJ2-7
CDR3: CASSPGQVSSYEQYF
DNA: TGTGCCAGCAGCCCAGGACAGGTCAGCTCCTACGAGCAGTACTTC